This TCR beta chain originates from a study of identifying expanded T cells in peripheral blood. Study-wide results and caveats: Differentially abundant clones: 0.95 to 1.5 between replicates, 16.4 at two to three weeks, 19 to 20 at four.

Healthy donors had no documented immune events, such as infections, while sampled. Comments on this clone: What it binds is not known.

Sequencing used immunoSEQ multiplex PCR; TCRdb keeps in-frame clones, though not all of them. The sample carries about 94,000 clones, 88% recorded once. Germline V gene data show CDR1 as SGHVS and CDR2 as FQNEAQ. The CDR3 is made up of 15 amino acids. The V end was cut by 2 bases, the J end by 3 bases, with 14 bases between. The sequencing sample was made of blood. The gene calls are TRBV7-8 and TRBJ2-7, with D possibly being TRBD2 (6 bases). This sequence originates from a person aged 18-70 years in good health. The CDR3 loop reads CASSLTLGRYYEQYF. The CDR3 coding sequence is TGTGCCAGCAGCTTAACACTTGGGAGGTACTACGAGCAGTACTTC.